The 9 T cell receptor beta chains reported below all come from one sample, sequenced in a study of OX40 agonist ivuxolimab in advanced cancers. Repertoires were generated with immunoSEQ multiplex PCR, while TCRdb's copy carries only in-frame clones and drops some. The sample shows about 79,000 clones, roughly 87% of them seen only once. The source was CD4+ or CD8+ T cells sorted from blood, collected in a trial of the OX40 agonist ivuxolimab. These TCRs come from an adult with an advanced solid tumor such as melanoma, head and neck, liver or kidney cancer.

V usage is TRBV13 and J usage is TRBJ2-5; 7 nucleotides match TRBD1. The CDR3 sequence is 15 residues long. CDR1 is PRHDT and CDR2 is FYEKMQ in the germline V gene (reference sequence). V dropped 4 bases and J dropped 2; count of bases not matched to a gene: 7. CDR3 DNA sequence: TGTGCCAGCAGCTCCAGGCGACAGGGTCAAGAGACCCAGTACTTC. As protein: CASSSRRQGQETQYF. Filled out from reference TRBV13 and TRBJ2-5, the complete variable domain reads AAGVIQSPRHLIKEKRETATLKCYPIPRHDTVYWYQQGPGQDPQFLISFYEKMQSDKGSIPDRFSAQQFSDYHSELNMSSLELGDSALYFCASSSRRQGQETQYFGPGTRLLVL.

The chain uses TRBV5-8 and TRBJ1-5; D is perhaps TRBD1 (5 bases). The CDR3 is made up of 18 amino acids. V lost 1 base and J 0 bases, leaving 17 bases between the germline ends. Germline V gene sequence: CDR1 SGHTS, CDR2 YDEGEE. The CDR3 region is CASSLMRQQSYSNQPQHF. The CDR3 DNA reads TGTGCCAGCAGCTTGATGAGACAGCAATCTTATAGCAATCAGCCCCAGCATTTT.

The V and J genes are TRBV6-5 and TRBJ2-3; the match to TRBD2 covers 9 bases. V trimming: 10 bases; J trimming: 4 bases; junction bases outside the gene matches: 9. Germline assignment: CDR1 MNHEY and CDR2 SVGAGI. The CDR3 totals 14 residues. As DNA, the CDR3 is TGTGCCACCCTAAGCGGGACTAGCCCAGATACGCAGTATTTT. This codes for CATLSGTSPDTQYF.

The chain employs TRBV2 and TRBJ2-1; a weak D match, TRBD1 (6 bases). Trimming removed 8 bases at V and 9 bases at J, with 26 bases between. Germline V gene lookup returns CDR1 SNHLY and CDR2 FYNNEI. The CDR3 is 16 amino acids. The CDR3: CASQQGNNRLGGEQFF. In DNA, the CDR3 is TGTGCCAGCCAACAGGGCAACAATCGTCTTGGGGGTGAGCAGTTCTTC.

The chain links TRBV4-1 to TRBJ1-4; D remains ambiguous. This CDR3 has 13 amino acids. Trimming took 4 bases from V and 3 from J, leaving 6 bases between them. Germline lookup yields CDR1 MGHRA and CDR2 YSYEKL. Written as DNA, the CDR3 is TGCGCCAGCAGCCTACGTTCTAATGAAAAACTGTTTTTT. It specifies CASSLRSNEKLFF.

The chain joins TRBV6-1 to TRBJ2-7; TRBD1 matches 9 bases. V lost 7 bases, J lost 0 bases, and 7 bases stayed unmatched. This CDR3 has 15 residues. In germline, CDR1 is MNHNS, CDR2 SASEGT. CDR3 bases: TGTGCCAGCATGCTAGGACAGGGGAGCTCCTACGAGCAGTACGTC. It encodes CASMLGQGSSYEQYV.

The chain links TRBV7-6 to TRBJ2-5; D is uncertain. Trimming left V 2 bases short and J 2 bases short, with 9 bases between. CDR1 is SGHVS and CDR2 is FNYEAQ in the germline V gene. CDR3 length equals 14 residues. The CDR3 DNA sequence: TGTGCCAGCAGCTTAAATTCGCCTCAAGAGACCCAGTACTTC. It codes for CASSLNSPQETQYF.

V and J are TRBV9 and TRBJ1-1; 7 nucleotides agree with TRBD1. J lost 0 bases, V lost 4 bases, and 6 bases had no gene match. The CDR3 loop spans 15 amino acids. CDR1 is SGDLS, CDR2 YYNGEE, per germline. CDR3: CASSPHRGMNTEAFF. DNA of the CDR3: TGTGCCAGCAGCCCCCACAGGGGAATGAACACTGAAGCTTTCTTT.

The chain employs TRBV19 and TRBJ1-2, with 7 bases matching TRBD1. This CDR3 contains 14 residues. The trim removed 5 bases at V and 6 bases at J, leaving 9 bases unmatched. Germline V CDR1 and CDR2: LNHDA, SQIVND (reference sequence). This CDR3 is CASSVTGVRDGYTF. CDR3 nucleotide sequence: TGTGCCAGTAGTGTAACAGGGGTTCGGGATGGCTACACCTTC. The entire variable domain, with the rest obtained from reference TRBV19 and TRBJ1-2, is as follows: DGGITQSPKYLFRKEGQNVTLSCEQNLNHDAMYWYRQDPGQGLRLIYYSQIVNDFQKGDIAEGYSVSREKKESFPLTVTSAQKNPTAFYLCASSVTGVRDGYTFGSGTRLTVV.